The 32 T cell receptor beta chains below all came from one sample that was sequenced in a study of T cell repertoires in cytomegalovirus infection. TCRdb independently ran MiXCR on the reads; one entry per CDR3 protein. Here the sample spans more than 400,000 distinct CDR3 sequences, approximately 25% being singletons. Specimen: PBMCs. These receptors were obtained from a human donor in good health (CMV status not recorded). Some clones in this sample may be carry-over from other donors' samples.

The V call is TRBV6-8, the J call TRBJ2-2; 8 nucleotides agree with TRBD1. The CDR3 runs to 15 residues. J lost 3 bases, V lost 6 bases, and 6 bases had no gene match. Germline loops: CDR1 MNHGY, CDR2 SAAAGT. Here the CDR3 DNA reads TGTGCCAGCAGCCGTACGACAGGGGACACCGGGGAGCTGTTTTTT. This translates into CASSRTTGDTGELFF.

This clonotype has a handful of counts. This chain connects TRBV24-1 to TRBJ1-3; D is unresolved. The CDR3 spans 14 residues. The V gene lost 0 bases and the J gene lost 3 bases, with 5 bases spanning the gap. CDR1 KGHDR and CDR2 SFDVKD come from the germline V gene. The DNA for the CDR3 is TGTGCCACCAGTGATTTGGGAGATGGAAACACCATATATTTT. This codes for CATSDLGDGNTIYF.

This clonotype appeared many times. V is TRBV7-8 and J is TRBJ1-3; 8 bases agree with TRBD1. The CDR3 is 17 amino acids. The V segment lost 4 bases and the J segment 0 bases; nucleotides outside the gene matches: 8. The germline gives CDR1 SGHVS, CDR2 FQNEAQ. DNA for the CDR3: TGTGCCAGCAGCTCGAAACAGGGGGGCAGCTCTGGAAACACCATATATTTT. It yields the protein CASSSKQGGSSGNTIYF.

The rearrangement uses TRBV11-2 and TRBJ2-2, with 7 bases identical to TRBD1. V was pared by 1 base and J by 2 bases, with 7 bases of the junction left unmatched. CDR1 and CDR2 (germline): SGHAT, FQNNGV. This CDR3 comprises 17 residues. The DNA for the CDR3 is TGTGCCAGCAGCTTAGGGAGCCGGGACAGCAACACCGGGGAGCTGTTTTTT. Translated, it gives CASSLGSRDSNTGELFF. The full variable domain, in which reference TRBV11-2 and TRBJ2-2 provide the parts outside the CDR3, is EAGVAQSPRYKIIEKRQSVAFWCNPISGHATLYWYQQILGQGPKLLIQFQNNGVVDDSQLPKDRFSAERLKGVDSTLKIQPAKLEDSAVYLCASSLGSRDSNTGELFFGEGSRLTVL.

This clonotype was found many times. V and J are TRBV11-1 and TRBJ1-1, with D hard to call. The V end lost 2 bases, the J end lost 2 bases, and 6 bases lay between the germline ends. The CDR3 runs to 13 residues. CDR1 and CDR2 from the germline V gene are SGHAT and FQDESV (reference sequence). CDR3 bases: TGTGCCAGCAGCTTATCAAGCAACACTGAAGCTTTCTTT. This gives the protein CASSLSSNTEAFF.

J is TRBJ2-3 and V is TRBV11-3, with D unresolved. There are 15 residues in the CDR3. Germline V lookup: CDR1 SGHNT, CDR2 YENEEA. V was trimmed by 2 bases and J by 0 bases, leaving 9 bases between them. The CDR3: CASSLRALSTDTQYF. The CDR3 DNA is TGTGCCAGCAGCTTACGCGCGCTTAGCACAGATACGCAGTATTTT.

The V call is TRBV4-1, the J call TRBJ2-3; D possibly uses TRBD1 or TRBD2 (5 bases each). The V end lost 4 bases, the J end lost 11 bases, and 25 bases lay between the germline ends. The CDR3 is 16 residues long. CDR1 is MGHRA and CDR2 is YSYEKL in the germline V gene. The DNA for the CDR3 is TGCGCCAGCAGCCGGGTCGGGGCCCCGGTCATATACGGGCAGTATTTT. Its translation: CASSRVGAPVIYGQYF.

The chain combines TRBV28 with TRBJ2-3, with 9 bases identical to TRBD1. CDR3 length equals 13 residues. The J segment lost 6 bases and the V segment lost 5 bases, leaving 3 bases of the junction unmatched. CDR1 and CDR2 from the germline V gene are MDHEN and SYDVKM. Here the CDR3 DNA reads TGTGCCAGCAGTGGGACAGGGAGGGATACGCAGTATTTT. As protein: CASSGTGRDTQYF.

This chain links TRBV7-2 with TRBJ2-1, with 15 nucleotides matching TRBD2. The CDR3 covers 21 residues. Germline V CDR1 and CDR2: SGHTA, FQGNSA. Trimming at V came to 5 bases and at J to 4 bases, leaving 18 bases not matched to a gene. Here the CDR3 reads CASSPMGLAGGLLAAYNEQFF. In DNA form, the CDR3 reads TGTGCCAGCAGCCCAATGGGACTAGCGGGAGGCCTACTAGCGGCATACAATGAGCAGTTCTTC.

This clonotype was observed a few times. The rearrangement links TRBV7-9 to TRBJ2-3, with D unresolved. CDR3 size: 15 residues. The V gene's germline CDR1 is SEHNR and CDR2 FQNEAQ (reference sequence). The germline V and J ends were trimmed by 5 bases and 5 bases, with 17 bases remaining between them. This CDR3 is CASSRQAGVVDTQYF. The CDR3, as DNA: TGTGCCAGCAGCCGCCAAGCAGGAGTGGTAGATACGCAGTATTTT. Filled out from reference TRBV7-9 and TRBJ2-3, the complete variable domain reads DTGVSQNPRHKITKRGQNVTFRCDPISEHNRLYWYRQTLGQGPEFLTYFQNEAQLEKSRLLSDRFSAERPKGSFSTLEIQRTEQGDSAMYLCASSRQAGVVDTQYFGPGTRLTVL.

This chain joins TRBV6-1 and TRBJ2-4; 7 bases align to TRBD2. Per germline, CDR1 MNHNS and CDR2 SASEGT. The ends lost 5 bases at V and 0 bases at J; junction bases unmatched: 10. The CDR3 totals 17 residues. CDR3 in amino acids: CASSLLSGTLAKNIQYF. As DNA, the CDR3 is TGTGCCAGCAGTCTCCTGAGCGGGACGCTAGCCAAAAACATTCAGTACTTC.

The chain carries TRBV4-1 and TRBJ1-1; no firm D call. From germline, CDR1 is MGHRA and CDR2 YSYEKL. The CDR3 has 16 amino acids. V dropped 3 bases and J dropped 0 bases, with 14 bases sitting between them. The CDR3 nucleotides are TGCGCCAGCAGCCAGTACAACATAGGGCTGAACACTGAAGCTTTCTTT. This codes for CASSQYNIGLNTEAFF.

This clonotype has only a few counts. This chain's CDR3 is CSASLGRLDGTGQYF. For the CDR3, the DNA is TGCAGTGCTAGTCTGGGAAGACTAGACGGTACCGGGCAGTACTTC. The chain recombines TRBV20-1 with TRBJ2-7, with D tentatively TRBD2 (6 bases). The V gene lost 3 bases and the J gene lost 9 bases, with 24 bases spanning the gap. The CDR3 runs 15 residues. In germline, CDR1 is DFQATT, CDR2 SNEGSKA (reference sequence).

A few counts support this clonotype. This sequence joins TRBV11-3 and TRBJ2-2; 7 bases align to TRBD1. J lost 5 bases, V lost 1 base, and 4 bases had no gene match. From germline, CDR1 is SGHNT and CDR2 YENEEA. CDR3 size: 15 residues. CDR3 coding DNA: TGTGCCAGCAGCTTAGGGCAGGGGGAAACCGGGGAGCTGTTTTTT. This sequence encodes CASSLGQGETGELFF. Filled out from reference TRBV11-3 and TRBJ2-2, the complete variable domain reads EAGVVQSPRYKIIEKKQPVAFWCNPISGHNTLYWYLQNLGQGPELLIRYENEEAVDDSQLPKDRFSAERLKGVDSTLKIQPAELGDSAVYLCASSLGQGETGELFFGEGSRLTVL.

This clonotype has only one observation. The rearrangement links TRBV20-1 to TRBJ2-1; TRBD2 agrees at 9 bases. V gave up 6 bases and J gave up 0 bases; unmatched junction bases: 12. The CDR3 runs to 17 residues. Germline V gives CDR1 DFQATT, CDR2 SNEGSKA (reference sequence). The CDR3 DNA is TGCAGTGCCCTTGGCGGGAGGGCTAATAGCTCCTACAATGAGCAGTTCTTC. As protein: CSALGGRANSSYNEQFF.

The rearrangement uses TRBV19 and TRBJ1-4; no firm D call. The V gene's germline CDR1 is LNHDA and CDR2 SQIVND (reference sequence). V was clipped by 6 bases and J by 0 bases, with 14 bases between them. CDR3 length: 16 amino acids. CDR3 in DNA: TGTGCCAGTAGCCGGTTCTTCAGGACAACTAATGAAAAACTGTTTTTT. This translates into CASSRFFRTTNEKLFF.

The chain couples TRBV28 to TRBJ2-1, with D perhaps TRBD2 (6 bases). Trimming shortened V by 8 bases and J by 3 bases, and 17 bases separated the two germline ends. CDR1 is MDHEN and CDR2 is SYDVKM in the germline V gene. This CDR3 is built from 15 residues. The CDR3 spells CASAGLLTIYNEQFF. CDR3 sequence (DNA): TGTGCCAGCGCGGGACTCCTCACCATCTACAATGAGCAGTTCTTC. The full variable domain, with the rest looked up from reference TRBV28 and TRBJ2-1, is DVKVTQSSRYLVKRTGEKVFLECVQDMDHENMFWYRQDPGLGLRLIYFSYDVKMKEKGDIPEGYSVSREKKERFSLILESASTNQTSMYLCASAGLLTIYNEQFFGPGTRLTVL.

This clonotype was found many times. The rearrangement links TRBV7-2 to TRBJ2-5; D is unclear. This CDR3 has 17 amino acids. The V gene's germline CDR1 is SGHTA and CDR2 FQGNSA. Deletions cut 5 bases from V and 5 bases from J, with 24 bases between. The CDR3 sequence: CASSRGVPPPRRETQYF. The DNA of the CDR3 is TGTGCCAGCAGCCGCGGCGTCCCACCCCCTCGCCGGGAGACCCAGTACTTC.

The sample holds many counts of this clonotype. The rearrangement uses TRBV11-2 and TRBJ2-7, with TRBD2 matching 10 bases. The CDR3 contains 18 residues. Looked up from germline, CDR1 is SGHAT and CDR2 is FQNNGV. The trim removed 2 bases at V and 3 bases at J, leaving 13 bases unmatched. The CDR3 DNA sequence: TGTGCCAGCAGCTTACCGCCGGAGGGTAGCGGGAGGAACTACGAGCAGTACGTC. This sequence encodes CASSLPPEGSGRNYEQYV.

The chain recombines TRBV10-2 with TRBJ2-2, with 8 bases that match TRBD2. From germline, CDR1 is WSHSY and CDR2 SAAADI. V dropped 2 bases and J dropped 1; count of bases not matched to a gene: 3. CDR3 length: 16 residues. In nucleotides, the CDR3 is TGCGCCAGCAGTGAGCTAGCGGGCCGGAACACCGGGGAGCTGTTTTTT. Its protein is CASSELAGRNTGELFF.

V gene TRBV4-2 combines with J gene TRBJ2-2; 9 nucleotides agree with TRBD2. V dropped 1 base and J dropped 0; count of bases not matched to a gene: 6. There are 18 residues in the CDR3. CDR1 LGHNA and CDR2 YNFKEQ come from the germline V gene. CDR3 sequence: CASSQVRGRESNTGELFF. CDR3 bases: TGTGCCAGCAGCCAAGTCCGCGGGAGGGAGTCGAACACCGGGGAGCTGTTTTTT.

Ten or more counts support this clonotype. The chain combines TRBV11-1 with TRBJ2-7, with TRBD1 matching 10 bases. CDR1 is SGHAT, CDR2 FQDESV, per germline (reference sequence). CDR3 length equals 15 residues. The trim removed 4 bases at V and 2 bases at J, leaving 5 bases unmatched. CDR3 sequence: CASSSPDRGAYEQYF. The CDR3 DNA reads TGTGCCAGCAGCTCTCCGGACAGGGGGGCCTACGAGCAGTACTTC.

This sequence joins TRBV11-1 and TRBJ1-1; the D gene is possibly TRBD1 (6 bases). CDR3 length: 14 amino acids. Per germline, CDR1 SGHAT and CDR2 FQDESV (reference sequence). Trimming pared 5 bases from V and 3 bases from J, leaving 13 bases between. The chain's CDR3 is CASSQEQGYTEAFF. The CDR3 coding sequence is TGTGCCAGCAGCCAGGAACAGGGCTACACTGAAGCTTTCTTT.

This clonotype has just a few counts. The genes are TRBV5-3 and TRBJ2-7; the D is unclear. TRBV5-3 is identified as an open reading frame with a role that is uncertain. This CDR3 is 14 amino acids long. The chain's CDR3 is CASSLELDAPEQYV. DNA of the CDR3: TGTGCCAGCAGCTTGGAGTTAGACGCTCCCGAGCAGTACGTC.

The V and J genes are TRBV6-6 and TRBJ2-1; D gene ambiguous. The CDR3 length is 12 residues. Deletions cut 7 bases from V and 4 bases from J, with 8 bases between. Per germline, CDR1 MNHNY and CDR2 SVGAGI (reference sequence). CDR3 sequence (DNA): TGTGCCAGCATAGGCGGATACAATGAGCAGTTCTTC. Encoded protein: CASIGGYNEQFF.

The rearrangement links TRBV6-5 to TRBJ2-1, with TRBD2 matching 9 bases. The germline gives CDR1 MNHEY, CDR2 SVGAGI. J was trimmed by 1 base and V by 3 bases; bases with no gene match: 4. This CDR3 region has 16 residues. The chain's CDR3 is CASSYGGGASYNEQFF. The CDR3 nucleotides are TGTGCCAGCAGTTATGGCGGGGGGGCATCCTACAATGAGCAGTTCTTC.

The gene calls are TRBV5-1 and TRBJ2-5; D is uncertain. Trimming stripped 5 bases from V and 9 bases from J, with 14 bases between. The CDR3 is made up of 12 amino acids. Germline loops: CDR1 SGHRS, CDR2 YFSETQ. The CDR3: CASRGPGVAQYF. In DNA form, the CDR3 reads TGCGCCAGCAGGGGTCCGGGTGTGGCCCAGTACTTC.

This clonotype was counted between two and nine times. The chain combines TRBV7-6 with TRBJ2-3, with TRBD2 identical over 7 bases. The germline V gene encodes CDR1 SGHVS and CDR2 FNYEAQ. V shed 2 bases and J 0 bases; nucleotides not matched to a gene: 5. CDR3 length: 16 residues. CDR3 coding DNA: TGTGCCAGCAGCTTATTTTCTAGCGGTAGCACAGATACGCAGTATTTT. This translates into CASSLFSSGSTDTQYF.

This clonotype was recorded a few times. CDR3 sequence: CASSRLAGSDEQFF. In nucleotides, the CDR3 is TGTGCCAGCAGTAGACTAGCGGGTAGCGATGAGCAGTTCTTC. The chain couples TRBV6-8 to TRBJ2-1; 10 positions match TRBD2. The CDR3 is made up of 14 amino acids. V lost 5 bases and J lost 8; bases outside the gene matches: 6. Germline CDR1 is MNHGY and CDR2 is SAAAGT.

CDR3 nucleotides: TGTGCCAGCAGGGGCGTGGGGGCCCTCCAAGAGACCCAGTACTTC. It specifies CASRGVGALQETQYF. The chain carries TRBV6-5 and TRBJ2-5; D perhaps matches TRBD1 (6 bases). Germline CDR1 MNHEY, CDR2 SVGAGI. The V gene lost 6 bases and the J gene lost 1 base, with 15 bases spanning the gap. This CDR3 has 15 amino acids.

The chain uses TRBV20-1 and TRBJ1-2, with no clear D. The germline gives CDR1 DFQATT, CDR2 SNEGSKA (reference sequence). Trimming took 0 bases from V and 3 from J, leaving 14 bases between them. The CDR3 has 15 amino acids. The CDR3: CSARDKRVGDYGYTF. In nucleotides, the CDR3 is TGCAGTGCTAGAGATAAACGCGTCGGGGACTATGGCTACACCTTC.

The chain joins TRBV6-8 to TRBJ1-1; 10 nucleotides line up with TRBD1. Germline loops: CDR1 MNHGY, CDR2 SAAAGT. This CDR3 contains 17 residues. Germline trimming cut 5 bases from V and 5 bases from J; bases unmatched to any gene: 14. CDR3 nucleotides: TGTGCCAGCAGTCGCGTGGGGGGGACAGGGGTAATTACTGAAGCTTTCTTT. It encodes CASSRVGGTGVITEAFF.